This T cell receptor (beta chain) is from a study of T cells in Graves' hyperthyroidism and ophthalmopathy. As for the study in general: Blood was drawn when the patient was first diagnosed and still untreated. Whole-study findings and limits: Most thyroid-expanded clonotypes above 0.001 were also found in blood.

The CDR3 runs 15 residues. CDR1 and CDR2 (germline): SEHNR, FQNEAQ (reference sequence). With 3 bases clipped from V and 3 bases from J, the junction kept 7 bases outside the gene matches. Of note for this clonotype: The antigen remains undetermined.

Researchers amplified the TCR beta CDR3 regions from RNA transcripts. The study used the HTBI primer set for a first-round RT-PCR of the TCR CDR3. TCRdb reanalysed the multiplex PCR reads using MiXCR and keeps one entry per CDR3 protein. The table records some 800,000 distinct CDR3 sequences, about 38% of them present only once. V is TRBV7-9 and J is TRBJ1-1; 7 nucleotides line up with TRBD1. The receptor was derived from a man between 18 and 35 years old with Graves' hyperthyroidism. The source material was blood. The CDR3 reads CASSFPRQGDTEAFF. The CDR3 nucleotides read TGTGCCAGCAGCTTTCCTAGACAGGGTGACACTGAAGCTTTCTTT. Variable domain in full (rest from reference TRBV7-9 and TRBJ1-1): DTGVSQNPRHKITKRGQNVTFRCDPISEHNRLYWYRQTLGQGPEFLTYFQNEAQLEKSRLLSDRFSAERPKGSFSTLEIQRTEQGDSAMYLCASSFPRQGDTEAFFGQGTRLTVV.